These 25 T cell receptor beta chains originate from one sample sequenced in a study of CD8 T cells in ankylosing spondylitis. TCRdb fed the 5' RACE reads into MiXCR, producing one record per CDR3 protein. The data show about 170,000 distinct CDR3 sequences, roughly 18% seen once. The sample was blood, either unsorted or a sorted T cell fraction (not recorded which). The source of these receptors is a male donor with ankylosing spondylitis or in good health (not recorded which).

The CDR3 region is CASSSGVYEQYF. The CDR3, as DNA: TGTGCCAGCAGCTCGGGGGTCTACGAGCAGTACTTC. The gene calls are TRBV5-4 and TRBJ2-7, with D perhaps matching TRBD2 (6 bases). CDR1 is SGHNT, CDR2 YYREEE, per germline (reference sequence). The CDR3 totals 12 residues. Trimming left V 3 bases short and J 3 bases short, with 7 bases between.

V gene TRBV18 combines with J gene TRBJ2-1; D uncertain. Trimming left V 2 bases short and J 5 bases short, with 7 bases between. This CDR3 contains 13 residues. The germline gives CDR1 KGHSH, CDR2 LQKENI. CDR3 sequence: CASSPAVDNEQFF. As DNA, the CDR3 is TGTGCCAGCTCACCAGCGGTAGACAATGAGCAGTTCTTC.

The sample holds many counts of this clonotype. The genes are TRBV21-1 and TRBJ2-7. TRBV21-1 is a pseudogene. CDR3 length: 12 amino acids. The DNA of the CDR3 is TGTGCCAGCAGCAGCCTTTACTACGAGCAGTACTTC. Protein product: CASSSLYYEQYF.

Many counts were recorded for this clonotype. This sequence joins TRBV28 and TRBJ2-7; D call uncertain. Germline V gene sequence: CDR1 MDHEN, CDR2 SYDVKM. This CDR3 has 10 residues. Trimming pared 3 bases from V and 5 bases from J, leaving 2 bases between. Written as DNA, the CDR3 is TGTGCCAGCAGTTTTGACGAGCAGTACTTC. Translating gives CASSFDEQYF.

In its sample, this clonotype was seen a few times. The chain carries TRBV7-2 and TRBJ1-3; no firm D call. V dropped 5 bases and J dropped 3 bases, with 11 bases sitting between them. CDR1 and CDR2 from the germline V gene are SGHTA and FQGNSA. The CDR3 runs to 14 residues. As DNA, the CDR3 is TGTGCCAGCAGCCCCCCCCCGGATGGAAACACCATATATTTT. Translation gives CASSPPPDGNTIYF.

The CDR3: CSASIGTGTYGYTF. As DNA, the CDR3 is TGCAGTGCTAGCATCGGGACAGGGACCTATGGCTACACCTTC. This chain connects TRBV20-1 to TRBJ1-2, with 9 bases identical to TRBD1. Trimming cost V 3 bases and J 4 bases; bases outside gene matches: 6. The germline V gene encodes CDR1 DFQATT and CDR2 SNEGSKA (reference sequence). This CDR3 has 14 residues.

In its sample, this clonotype was seen a few times. The chain is built from TRBV24-1 and TRBJ2-5, with 8 bases aligning to TRBD2. The CDR3 loop spans 15 amino acids. V gave up 3 bases and J gave up 4 bases; unmatched junction bases: 6. Germline V gene lookup returns CDR1 KGHDR and CDR2 SFDVKD. The CDR3 loop is CATSDATGLGETQYF. CDR3 in DNA: TGTGCCACCAGTGATGCAACGGGACTAGGAGAGACCCAGTACTTC.

This chain connects TRBV18 to TRBJ2-3; D may correspond to TRBD1 or TRBD2 (5 bases each). CDR1 and CDR2 (germline): KGHSH, LQKENI. This CDR3 comprises 16 residues. Trimming took 2 bases from V and 2 from J, leaving 14 bases between them. CDR3 DNA: TGTGCCAGCTCACCAGGGAACAGGACTTACACAGATACGCAGTATTTT. This codes for CASSPGNRTYTDTQYF.

The sample holds a few counts of this clonotype. The chain links TRBV14 to TRBJ2-2, with TRBD2 matching over 7 bases. The CDR3 is 15 residues long. The V gene end was trimmed by 4 bases and the J gene end by 1 base; junction bases not matched to a gene: 3. Per the germline V gene, CDR1 is SGHDN and CDR2 is FVKESK. CDR3: CASSPSGMNTGELFF. For the CDR3, the DNA is TGTGCCAGCAGCCCTAGCGGCATGAACACCGGGGAGCTGTTTTTT.

V is TRBV23-1 and J is TRBJ2-3; 7 nucleotides agree with TRBD1. TRBV23-1 is an ORF; its function is uncertain. V trimming: 3 bases; J trimming: 0 bases; junction bases outside the gene matches: 3. The CDR3 extends over 15 amino acids. The CDR3: CASSHQGQSTDTQYF. CDR3 coding DNA: TGCGCCAGCAGTCATCAGGGACAGAGCACAGATACGCAGTATTTT.

This clonotype was seen repeatedly, ten times or more. The chain uses TRBV5-1 and TRBJ2-3; the match to TRBD2 covers 11 bases. With V trimmed by 0 bases and J by 6 bases, 12 bases remained unmatched. The CDR3 is 18 amino acids. Germline loops: CDR1 SGHRS, CDR2 YFSETQ. This chain's CDR3 is CASSLGVLAGDARDTQYF. CDR3 DNA: TGCGCCAGCAGCTTGGGAGTACTAGCGGGGGATGCTCGGGATACGCAGTATTTT.

The V gene is TRBV28, the J gene TRBJ1-5; tentatively, D is TRBD1 (5 bases). CDR1 and CDR2 (germline): MDHEN, SYDVKM. CDR3 length: 15 amino acids. Deletions cut 3 bases from V and 11 bases from J, with 20 bases between. The CDR3 DNA is TGTGCCAGCAGTTTCGGGACGGGAGTAGGTGTAGCCCAGCATTTT. This gives the protein CASSFGTGVGVAQHF.

The sample holds many counts of this clonotype. The chain uses TRBV20-1 and TRBJ1-1; TRBD1 aligns across 11 bases. Germline assignment: CDR1 DFQATT and CDR2 SNEGSKA (reference sequence). The CDR3 has 12 amino acids. V dropped 5 bases and J dropped 10; count of bases not matched to a gene: 6. CDR3 nucleotide sequence: TGCAGTGCTGGACAGGGGGCTAAGGGAGCTTTCTTT. It is translated as CSAGQGAKGAFF.

The count of this clonotype is one. The chain uses TRBV7-9 and TRBJ2-5; tentative D call: TRBD2 (5 bases). Trimming shortened V by 6 bases and J by 6 bases, and 11 bases separated the two germline ends. CDR1 is SEHNR and CDR2 is FQNEAQ in the germline V gene (reference sequence). The CDR3 totals 12 residues. CDR3 sequence (DNA): TGTGCCAGCAGTCTTAGCGAACAGACCCAGTACTTC. Translated: CASSLSEQTQYF.

This clonotype turned up a few times. V usage is TRBV11-2 and J usage is TRBJ2-7, with D unclear. There are 13 residues in the CDR3. V lost 5 bases to trimming and J lost 5 bases, with 13 bases between them. The germline V gene encodes CDR1 SGHAT and CDR2 FQNNGV. CDR3 loop: CASSPKGQHEQYF. In DNA form, the CDR3 reads TGTGCCAGCAGCCCTAAGGGCCAGCACGAGCAGTACTTC.

V usage is TRBV30 and J usage is TRBJ1-3; D may be TRBD1 (5 bases). The V end was cut by 0 bases, the J end by 4 bases, with 7 bases between. Germline V lookup: CDR1 GTSNPN, CDR2 SVGIG (reference sequence). The CDR3 has 13 amino acids. CDR3 loop: CAWSVSGGNTIYF. The CDR3 DNA reads TGTGCCTGGAGTGTCTCAGGGGGAAACACCATATATTTT.

In its sample, this clonotype was seen many times. The rearrangement joins TRBV20-1 to TRBJ1-5; 9 bases map to TRBD1. V lost 6 bases and J lost 1; bases outside the gene matches: 13. The CDR3 loop spans 17 amino acids. Germline V gene lookup returns CDR1 DFQATT and CDR2 SNEGSKA (reference sequence). The CDR3 loop reads CSAPQGQGFESNQPQHF. CDR3 DNA sequence: TGCAGTGCCCCCCAAGGACAGGGGTTTGAGAGCAATCAGCCCCAGCATTTT.

This clonotype showed up just a few times. One end of the junction does not line up with germline, which may come from a read error. The chain couples TRBV3-1 to TRBJ2-2, with 7 bases lining up with TRBD2. CDR3 size: 16 residues. In germline, CDR1 is LGHDT, CDR2 YNNKEL (reference sequence). This CDR3 is CASTQFETSDIGELFF. DNA for the CDR3: TGTGCCAGCACCCAATTTGAAACTAGCGATATCGGGGAGCTGTTTTTT. Full variable domain (missing parts from reference TRBV3-1 and TRBJ2-2): DTAVSQTPKYLVTQMGNDKSIKCEQNLGHDTMYWYKQDSKKFLKIMFSYNNKELIINETVPNRFSPKSPDKAHLNLHINSLELGDSAVYFCASTQFETSDIGELFFGEGSRLTVL.

This clonotype came up many times. The V gene is TRBV12-3 or TRBV12-4, the J gene TRBJ2-2; D gene ambiguous. The CDR3 is 15 residues long. The V end was cut by 3 bases, the J end by 0 bases, with 8 bases between. CDR3 sequence (DNA): TGTGCCAGCAGTTTCAGTCTGCCGAACACCGGGGAGCTGTTTTTT. This codes for CASSFSLPNTGELFF.

This chain connects TRBV5-1 to TRBJ2-5; D is possibly TRBD2 (5 bases). This CDR3 is 15 amino acids long. The ends were cut back, 0 bases at V and 3 bases at J, with 12 bases in the middle. The germline V gene encodes CDR1 SGHRS and CDR2 YFSETQ. The chain's CDR3 is CASSLGARTEETQYF. CDR3 sequence (DNA): TGCGCCAGCAGCTTGGGGGCCCGGACTGAAGAGACCCAGTACTTC.

This clonotype was recorded many times. The gene calls are TRBV2 and TRBJ1-1; TRBD1 might be the D (5 bases). Trimming pared 5 bases from V and 6 bases from J, leaving 16 bases between. The CDR3 is made up of 14 amino acids. Germline V gives CDR1 SNHLY, CDR2 FYNNEI. This chain's CDR3 is CASSSRVLSPEAFF. In DNA, the CDR3 is TGTGCCAGCAGTTCCAGGGTTTTGAGCCCTGAAGCTTTCTTT.

Remarks on this clonotype: Compared with germline, one end of the junction differs, possibly owing to a read error. This chain connects TRBV24-1 to TRBJ2-5, with 8 bases that match TRBD1. This CDR3 comprises 15 residues. Germline assignment: CDR1 KGHDR and CDR2 SFDVKD. CDR3 residues: CTTSDRGRGRETQYF. As DNA, the CDR3 is TGTACCACCAGTGATCGCGGCAGGGGGCGAGAGACCCAGTACTTC.

This sequence joins TRBV7-8 and TRBJ2-2; no definite D call. The CDR3 covers 16 residues. Germline V CDR1 and CDR2: SGHVS, FQNEAQ. The V end lost 5 bases, the J end lost 2 bases, and 15 bases lay between the germline ends. CDR3 sequence reads: CASSPGRYPNTGELFF. CDR3 in DNA: TGTGCCAGCAGCCCCGGCCGTTACCCAAACACCGGGGAGCTGTTTTTT. Complete variable domain (other parts from reference TRBV7-8 and TRBJ2-2): GAGVSQSPRYKVAKRGQDVALRCDPISGHVSLFWYQQALGQGPEFLTYFQNEAQLDKSGLPSDRFFAERPEGSVSTLKIQRTQQEDSAVYLCASSPGRYPNTGELFFGEGSRLTVL.

Many counts were recorded for this clonotype. The chain couples TRBV20-1 to TRBJ2-5, with a tentative D call TRBD1 (5 bases). The V end was cut by 4 bases, the J end by 2 bases, with 14 bases between. CDR3 length: 14 amino acids. The V gene's germline CDR1 is DFQATT and CDR2 SNEGSKA (reference sequence). The DNA for the CDR3 is TGCAGTGCTACGAAAGGGGTGGAACAAGAGACCCAGTACTTC. This sequence encodes CSATKGVEQETQYF.

This clonotype was detected a few times. The chain links TRBV6-4 to TRBJ2-2; perhaps D is TRBD1 or TRBD2 (7 bases each). Trimming took off 6 bases at V and 5 bases at J, with 16 bases between the two ends. CDR1 and CDR2 (germline): MRHNA, SNTAGT. CDR3 length: 15 residues. The CDR3 nucleotides read TGTGCCAGCAGCCGACAGGGAGGGGCTACCGGGGAGCTGTTTTTT. It is translated as CASSRQGGATGELFF.